This TCR beta chain comes out of a study of cytomegalovirus exposure and HLA in healthy donors. The PCR was carried out with 60 Vbeta primers and 13 Jbeta primers. TCRdb's table, derived via immunoSEQ multiplex PCR, lists solely in-frame clones and lacks some. Of 150,000 to 200,000 clones in the sample, around 68% were seen once. This clone was seen a handful of times. Germline V lookup: CDR1 MNHEY, CDR2 SVGAGI. The CDR3 spans 11 residues. Trimming removed 6 bases from V and 7 bases from J, with 7 bases in between. V gene TRBV6-5 combines with J gene TRBJ1-3; TRBD1 is a possible D gene (5 bases). The source material was PBMCs. The receptor was derived from a man between 35 and 55 years old in good health and CMV-seronegative. The CDR3 sequence is CASRAGNTIYF. Here the CDR3 DNA reads TGTGCCAGCAGGGCAGGGAACACCATATATTTT.